This entry describes one TCR beta chain. Its antigen is not identified. This specimen belongs to a study of cytomegalovirus exposure and HLA in healthy donors. General study results and limits: There were a few CMV-associated chains whose specificity for CMV antigens was confirmed in vitro. Overall, roughly 170 TCR beta chains were annotated as cytomegalovirus-associated. Most TCRs appeared rarely, but some public TCRs recurred in many donors.

The CDR3 is 16 residues long. CDR1 SGHDN and CDR2 FVKESK come from the germline V gene. Trimming removed 5 bases from V and 4 bases from J; junction bases left unmatched: 10. Only in-frame clones appear in the TCRdb table, and some are missing; sequencing was by immunoSEQ multiplex PCR. The sample contains about 240,000 clones, approximately 86% of which appear only once. Separate from the approximately 670-subject first cohort was the approximately 130-subject validation cohort, to which the donors belonged. This chain uses TRBV14 with TRBJ2-5, with 10 bases lining up with TRBD2. This sequence was found in a woman in her 30s in good health and CMV-seropositive. Sequenced sample: PBMCs. DNA for the CDR3: TGTGCCAGCAGCAAAGGGCTAGCGGGAGTGTCAGAGACCCAGTACTTC. It specifies CASSKGLAGVSETQYF. Filled out from reference TRBV14 and TRBJ2-5, the complete variable domain reads EAGVTQFPSHSVIEKGQTVTLRCDPISGHDNLYWYRRVMGKEIKFLLHFVKESKQDESGMPNNRFLAERTGGTYSTLKVQPAELEDSGVYFCASSKGLAGVSETQYFGPGTRLLVL.